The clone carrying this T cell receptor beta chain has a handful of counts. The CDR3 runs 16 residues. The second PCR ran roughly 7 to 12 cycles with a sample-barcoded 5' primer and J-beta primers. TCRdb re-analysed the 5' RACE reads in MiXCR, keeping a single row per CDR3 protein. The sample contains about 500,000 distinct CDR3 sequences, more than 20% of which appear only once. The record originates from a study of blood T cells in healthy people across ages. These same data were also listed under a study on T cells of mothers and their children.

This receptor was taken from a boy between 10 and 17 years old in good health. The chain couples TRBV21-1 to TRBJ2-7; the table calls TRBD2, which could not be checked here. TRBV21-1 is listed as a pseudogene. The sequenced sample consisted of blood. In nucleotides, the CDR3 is TGTGCCAGCGGGCCCAGAGGGAAGGCGAAGTTCTACGAGCAGTACTTC. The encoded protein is CASGPRGKAKFYEQYF.